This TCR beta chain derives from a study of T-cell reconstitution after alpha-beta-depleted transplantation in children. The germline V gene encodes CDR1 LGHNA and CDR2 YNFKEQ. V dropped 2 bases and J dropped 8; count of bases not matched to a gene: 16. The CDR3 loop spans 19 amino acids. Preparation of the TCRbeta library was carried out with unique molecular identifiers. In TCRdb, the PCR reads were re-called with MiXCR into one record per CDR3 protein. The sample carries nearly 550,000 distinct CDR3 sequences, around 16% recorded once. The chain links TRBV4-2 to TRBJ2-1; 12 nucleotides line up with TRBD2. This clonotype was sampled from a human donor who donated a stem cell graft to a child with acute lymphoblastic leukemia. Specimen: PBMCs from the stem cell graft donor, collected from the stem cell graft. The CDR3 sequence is CASSQSLIPASGRAYEQFF. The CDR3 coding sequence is TGTGCCAGCAGCCAAAGTCTCATTCCCGCTAGCGGGAGGGCCTATGAGCAGTTCTTC.